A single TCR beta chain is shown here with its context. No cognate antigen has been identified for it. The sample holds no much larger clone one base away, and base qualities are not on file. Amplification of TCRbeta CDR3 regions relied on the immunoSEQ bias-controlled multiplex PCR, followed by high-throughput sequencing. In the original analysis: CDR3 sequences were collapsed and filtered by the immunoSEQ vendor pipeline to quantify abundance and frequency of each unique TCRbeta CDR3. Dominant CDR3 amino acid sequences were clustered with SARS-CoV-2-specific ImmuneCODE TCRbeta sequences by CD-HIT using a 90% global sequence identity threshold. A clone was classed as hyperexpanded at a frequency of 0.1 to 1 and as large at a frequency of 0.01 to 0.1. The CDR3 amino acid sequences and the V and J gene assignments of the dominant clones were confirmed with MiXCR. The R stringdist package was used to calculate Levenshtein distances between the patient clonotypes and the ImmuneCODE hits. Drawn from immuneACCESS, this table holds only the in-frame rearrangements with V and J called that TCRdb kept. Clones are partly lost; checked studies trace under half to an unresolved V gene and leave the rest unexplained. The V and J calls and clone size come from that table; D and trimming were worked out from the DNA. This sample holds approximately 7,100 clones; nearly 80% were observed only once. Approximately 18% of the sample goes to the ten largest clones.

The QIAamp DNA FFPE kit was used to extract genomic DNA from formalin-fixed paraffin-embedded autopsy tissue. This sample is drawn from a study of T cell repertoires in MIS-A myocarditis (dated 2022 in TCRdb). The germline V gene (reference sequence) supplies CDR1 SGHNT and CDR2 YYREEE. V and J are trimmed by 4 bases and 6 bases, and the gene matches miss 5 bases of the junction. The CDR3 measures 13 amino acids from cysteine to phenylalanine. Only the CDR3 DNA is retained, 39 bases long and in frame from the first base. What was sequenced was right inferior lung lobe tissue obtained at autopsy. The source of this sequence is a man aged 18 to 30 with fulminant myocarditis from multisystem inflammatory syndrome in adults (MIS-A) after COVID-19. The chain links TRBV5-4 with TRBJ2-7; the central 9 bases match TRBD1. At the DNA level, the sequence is TGTGCCAGCAGCCGGGACAGGGAACGCGAGCAGTACTTC. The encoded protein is CASSRDREREQYF.